There are many counts of the clone carrying this TCR beta chain. Its antigen is unknown. TCRdb reprocessed the PCR reads with MiXCR, giving one entry per CDR3 protein. This table holds nearly 55,000 distinct CDR3 sequences, just over 35% found once. These data come from a study of molecular identifiers for immune sequencing clone quantification. Study-wide results and caveats: Clones carrying above 20 RNA copies accounted for over 97% of effector molecules, under 1% in naive cells. Among 800,000 to 1,000,000 naive cells, as was reported, spiked Jurkat TCR RNA from one cell was detectable.

Trimming left V 0 bases short and J 2 bases short, with 7 bases between. The CDR3 loop spans 14 amino acids. Germline V gives CDR1 SGDLS, CDR2 YYNGEE. Libraries used roughly 20,000 to 1,100,000 sorted naive CD8 T cells and 10%, 30% or 50% RNA input. The origin of this receptor is a human donor in good health. Some libraries in this study had Jurkat cell RNA spiked in. Sequenced input: naive CD8+ T cells from blood, with Jurkat cell RNA spiked in. Subset: FACS-sorted CD8+CD4-CCR7+CD45RA+ naive T cells. The chain has TRBV9 and TRBJ2-3; a possible D gene is TRBD2 (5 bases). CDR3 amino acids: CASSVEGVTDTQYF. CDR3 in DNA: TGTGCCAGCAGCGTAGAGGGAGTCACAGATACGCAGTATTTT.